This TCR beta chain emerged from a study of T cells in Graves' hyperthyroidism and ophthalmopathy. About the study: Any treatment followed the collection of peripheral blood at initial diagnosis.

This CDR3 is 12 amino acids long. Germline values: CDR1 SGHKS, CDR2 YYEKEE (reference sequence). Trimming removed 4 bases at V and 7 bases at J, with 12 bases between. TCR beta CDR3 regions were amplified from RNA transcripts. First-round RT-PCR targeting the TCR CDR3 was performed with the HTBI primer set. MiXCR, applied by TCRdb to the multiplex PCR reads, yields one record per CDR3 protein. The sample consists of about 400,000 distinct CDR3 sequences, more than 13% of them appearing once. Diagnoses used clinical symptoms, serum thyroxine and TRAb, thyroid ultrasound and orbital computed tomography.

The chain couples TRBV5-5 to TRBJ2-7, with D possibly matching TRBD2 (5 bases). This sequence originates from a woman aged 25 to 39 with Graves' hyperthyroidism. Sequenced material: blood. As DNA, the CDR3 is TGTGCCAGCAGCAACGGGGTGGGAGAGCAGTACTTC. The encoded protein is CASSNGVGEQYF. The full variable domain, completed using reference TRBV5-5 and TRBJ2-7, is DAGVTQSPTHLIKTRGQQVTLRCSPISGHKSVSWYQQVLGQGPQFIFQYYEKEERGRGNFPDRFSARQFPNYSSELNVNALLLGDSALYLCASSNGVGEQYFGPGTRLTVT.